This T cell receptor beta chain comes out of a study of CD8+ T cells in alopecia areata. Study-wide findings and caveats: Tofacitinib significantly lowered scalp clonality and expanded CD8+ clones among the top 100. Lesional tissue from the scalp (especially in alopecia totalis/universalis) showed higher clonality than normal scalp.

This clone has only a few counts. Its antigen remains unknown. Treatment specified: oral pan-JAK inhibitor, 5-10 mg twice daily. Alopecia areata patients had lesional scalp punch biopsies and peripheral blood taken from them. Cell sorting on a FACSAria was used to separate CD4+ and CD8+ T cells from the PBMCs. RNA extraction was followed by reverse transcription into cDNA, which acted as the sequencing template. Clones were sequenced by immunoSEQ multiplex PCR, and TCRdb holds only the in-frame ones, with some missing. In the table there are about 160,000 clones, around 71% of which are singletons. V was cut by 1 base and J by 10 bases, with 13 bases left in between. The CDR3 extends over 13 amino acids. The germline gives CDR1 SGHDN, CDR2 FVKESK.

The source of this sequence is a human donor with alopecia areata. Source: CD4+ T cells sorted from blood, taken at week 4, from a patient treated with tofacitinib. V and J are TRBV14 and TRBJ1-1, with a tentative D call TRBD1 (5 bases). CDR3 in amino acids: CASSQGGGLSAFF. In DNA form, the CDR3 reads TGTGCCAGCAGCCAAGGGGGGGGTTTATCAGCTTTCTTT.